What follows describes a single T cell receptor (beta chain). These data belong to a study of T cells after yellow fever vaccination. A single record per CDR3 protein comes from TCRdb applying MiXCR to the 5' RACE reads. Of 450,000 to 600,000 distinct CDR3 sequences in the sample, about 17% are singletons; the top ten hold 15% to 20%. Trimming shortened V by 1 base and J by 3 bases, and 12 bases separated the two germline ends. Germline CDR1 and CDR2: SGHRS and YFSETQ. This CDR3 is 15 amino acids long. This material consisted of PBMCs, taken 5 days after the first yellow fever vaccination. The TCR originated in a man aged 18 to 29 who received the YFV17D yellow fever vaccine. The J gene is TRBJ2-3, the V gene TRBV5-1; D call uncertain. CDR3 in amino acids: CASSLNFGLTDTQYF. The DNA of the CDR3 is TGCGCCAGCAGCTTGAATTTCGGATTGACAGATACGCAGTATTTT.